This passage covers 15 T cell receptor beta chains from one sample sequenced in a study of naive and memory T cell subsets. The beta constant-region primer was an equimolar mix of two oligonucleotides covering TRBC1 and TRBC2. TCRdb recomputed calls from the UMI-ligation and nested PCR reads with MiXCR, one row per CDR3 protein. The table lists 120,000 to 150,000 distinct CDR3 sequences, about 18% of them singletons. The source material was naive CD4+ T cells from blood. These receptors all stem from a human donor in good health.

V usage is TRBV15 and J usage is TRBJ2-1, with D uncertain. CDR1 is LNHNV, CDR2 YYDKDF, per germline (reference sequence). Trimming pared 0 bases from V and 0 bases from J, leaving 6 bases between. The CDR3 is 15 amino acids. The CDR3 loop reads CATSREATSYNEQFF. As DNA, the CDR3 is TGTGCCACCAGCAGAGAGGCGACCTCCTACAATGAGCAGTTCTTC.

The rearrangement links TRBV12-3 or TRBV12-4 to TRBJ2-3; 9 bases map to TRBD2. The CDR3 loop spans 14 amino acids. J lost 4 bases, V lost 9 bases, and 8 bases had no gene match. This CDR3 is CARLIAGDPDTQYF. The CDR3 DNA reads as TGTGCCAGACTTATAGCGGGAGATCCAGATACGCAGTATTTT.

This chain uses TRBV6-2 or TRBV6-3 with TRBJ1-5; 9 positions agree with TRBD1. This CDR3 is built from 15 residues. After removal of 2 bases from V and 5 bases from J, the junction contained 4 bases not matched to a gene. Germline V gene data show CDR1 as MNHEY and CDR2 as SVGEGT. This CDR3 reads CASSYRDRVDQPQHF. The CDR3 nucleotides read TGTGCCAGCAGTTACAGGGACAGGGTTGATCAGCCCCAGCATTTT.

The rearrangement uses TRBV20-1 and TRBJ1-1; a possible D gene is TRBD1 (5 bases). Germline V gene data show CDR1 as DFQATT and CDR2 as SNEGSKA (reference sequence). The CDR3 is made up of 14 amino acids. Trimming stripped 4 bases from V and 3 bases from J, with 15 bases between. The CDR3 loop is CSATRGTADTEAFF. CDR3 coding DNA: TGCAGTGCTACCCGGGGGACGGCGGACACTGAAGCTTTCTTT.

The rearrangement uses TRBV20-1 and TRBJ2-1, with a weak D call TRBD1 (5 bases). Per the germline V gene, CDR1 is DFQATT and CDR2 is SNEGSKA (reference sequence). The CDR3 extends over 14 amino acids. V lost 4 bases, J lost 9 bases, and 19 bases lay in between. The CDR3 nucleotides read TGCAGTGCTAATCCTTCAGGGTGGGCCAGTGAGCAGTTCTTC. It encodes CSANPSGWASEQFF.

This clonotype turned up a few times. The chain recombines TRBV5-4 with TRBJ2-1; tentatively, D is TRBD1 (6 bases). With 4 bases removed from V and 8 bases from J, the gap between germline ends came to 19 bases. Germline V gives CDR1 SGHNT, CDR2 YYREEE (reference sequence). The CDR3 runs 15 residues. CDR3 coding DNA: TGTGCCAGCAGCCGCCGGGACACGGGGCGAGATGAGCAGTTCTTC. It is translated as CASSRRDTGRDEQFF.

The chain combines TRBV5-1 with TRBJ2-7; weak D call: TRBD2 (6 bases). V was trimmed by 7 bases and J by 2 bases, leaving 19 bases between them. The germline gives CDR1 SGHRS, CDR2 YFSETQ. The CDR3 runs to 15 residues. CDR3 bases: TGCGCCAGCCCCAAAAGTGGCGGGAAAGCCTACGAGCAGTACTTC. Amino acid sequence: CASPKSGGKAYEQYF.

This clonotype was counted between two and nine times. V gene TRBV30 combines with J gene TRBJ2-7, with D possibly being TRBD1 (5 bases). Germline CDR1 and CDR2: GTSNPN and SVGIG (reference sequence). This CDR3 has 14 residues. V gave up 0 bases and J gave up 0 bases, with 9 bases separating them. CDR3 nucleotides: TGTGCCTGGAGTGTATCAACAGGCTCCTACGAGCAGTACTTC. This encodes CAWSVSTGSYEQYF.

This clonotype appeared a few times. This chain links TRBV5-1 with TRBJ2-5; possibly TRBD1 for D (6 bases). The CDR3 has 16 residues. V lost 1 base and J lost 1, with 14 bases in between. The germline V gene encodes CDR1 SGHRS and CDR2 YFSETQ. The CDR3 is CASSLTDRGGQETQYF. In nucleotides, the CDR3 is TGCGCCAGCAGCTTGACGGACCGAGGGGGCCAAGAGACCCAGTACTTC.

The gene calls are TRBV20-1 and TRBJ1-3, with 7 bases matching TRBD1. The germline gives CDR1 DFQATT, CDR2 SNEGSKA (reference sequence). The CDR3 runs 14 residues. The V segment lost 3 bases and the J segment 2 bases; nucleotides outside the gene matches: 4. The CDR3 here is CSASGQATGNTIYF. Here the CDR3 DNA reads TGCAGTGCTAGTGGACAGGCTACTGGAAACACCATATATTTT.

Only a few counts were recorded for this clonotype. V and J are TRBV7-2 and TRBJ2-2; no clear D gene. Trimming left V 5 bases short and J 1 base short, with 8 bases between. Germline CDR1 is SGHTA and CDR2 is FQGNSA. CDR3 length: 14 amino acids. CDR3 DNA: TGTGCCAGCAGCCCTGCAGGGAACACCGGGGAGCTGTTTTTT. Translated: CASSPAGNTGELFF.

The table lists this clonotype with a few counts. This chain connects TRBV6-6 to TRBJ2-1; no clear D. CDR1 is MNHNY, CDR2 SVGAGI, per germline (reference sequence). The CDR3 is 15 residues long. Trimming removed 6 bases from V and 6 bases from J, with 18 bases in between. The CDR3 nucleotides read TGTGCCAGCAGGGGGTTGGGAACGTCGAGCAATGAGCAGTTCTTC. Translating it yields CASRGLGTSSNEQFF.

The chain joins TRBV18 to TRBJ2-6; D is undetermined. This CDR3 spans 14 amino acids. The ends were cut back, 0 bases at V and 4 bases at J, with 4 bases in the middle. CDR1 is KGHSH, CDR2 LQKENI, per germline. CDR3 sequence reads: CASSPPEGANVLTF. CDR3 DNA sequence: TGTGCCAGCTCACCACCGGAGGGGGCCAACGTCCTGACTTTC.

This chain joins TRBV20-1 and TRBJ1-6, with D tentatively TRBD1 (6 bases). The CDR3 consists of 16 residues. Deletions cut 3 bases from V and 2 bases from J, with 14 bases between. Germline lookup yields CDR1 DFQATT and CDR2 SNEGSKA (reference sequence). The DNA of the CDR3 is TGCAGTGCTAGGACCGCAGGGGACCCCTATAATTCACCCCTCCACTTT. It yields the protein CSARTAGDPYNSPLHF.

V is TRBV20-1 and J is TRBJ1-5; tentatively, D is TRBD1 (5 bases). Trimming pared 3 bases from V and 0 bases from J, leaving 12 bases between. Germline lookup yields CDR1 DFQATT and CDR2 SNEGSKA (reference sequence). This CDR3 region has 15 residues. The CDR3 loop is CSARGPLYSNQPQHF. The CDR3 DNA reads TGCAGTGCTAGGGGGCCCCTTTATAGCAATCAGCCCCAGCATTTT.